This is a list of T cell receptor beta chains from one sample in a study of blood T cells in healthy people across ages. TCRdb reprocessed the 5' RACE reads via MiXCR and lists one record per CDR3 protein. Of about 1.4 million distinct CDR3 sequences listed, 45% to 70% are singletons. Specimen: blood. These TCRs come from a man aged 18 to 35 in good health. CDR3s include the opening cysteine and the closing phenylalanine or tryptophan.

CASSIRGGETQYF	TRBV7-7
CASSLGRGRWNTGELFF	TRBV12-3/TRBV12-4
CASSLGPGEGETQYF	TRBV12-3/TRBV12-4
CSAQSRGEQYF	TRBV20-1
CSVVGRLKETQYF	TRBV29-1
CSARDFRTSSDTQYF	TRBV20-1
CASSPGDSPLGELFF	TRBV27
CASSRQEILAKNIQYF	TRBV6-6
CAIRAGDRGYGYTF	TRBV10-3
CASRRINTEAFF	TRBV11-3
CSVRTGSETQYF	TRBV29-1
CAIGGPSTDTQYF	TRBV10-3
CSVEKESGRTDTQYF	TRBV29-1
CASRGAGDTQYF	TRBV7-9
CASSDSFRKKNNEQFF	TRBV6-4
CASSRRGLARDTQYF	TRBV6-5
CASSLRGYQPQHF	TRBV7-2
CASSYFRASGGYYNSPLHF	TRBV6-5
CASRGSPDTQYF	TRBV2
CASSKLDRGPPEGYTF	TRBV21-1
CSASGGDYNEQFF	TRBV20-1
CSVPGGGSHEQYF	TRBV29-1
CSVEDRAVPGNYEQYF	TRBV29-1